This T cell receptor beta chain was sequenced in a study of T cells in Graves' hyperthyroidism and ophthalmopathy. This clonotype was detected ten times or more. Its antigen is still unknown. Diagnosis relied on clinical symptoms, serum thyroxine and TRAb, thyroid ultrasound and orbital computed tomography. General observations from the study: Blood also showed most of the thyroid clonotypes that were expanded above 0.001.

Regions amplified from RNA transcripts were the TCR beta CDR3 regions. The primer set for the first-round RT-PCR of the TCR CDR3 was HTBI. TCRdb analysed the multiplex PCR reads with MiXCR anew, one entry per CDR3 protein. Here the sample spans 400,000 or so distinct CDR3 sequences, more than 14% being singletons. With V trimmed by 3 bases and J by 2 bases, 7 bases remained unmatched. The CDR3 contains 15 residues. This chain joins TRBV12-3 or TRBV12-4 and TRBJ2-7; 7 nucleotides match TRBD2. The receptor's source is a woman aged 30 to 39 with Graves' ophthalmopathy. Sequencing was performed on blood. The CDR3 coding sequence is TGTGCCAGCAGTTTCGGGATAGCGGGTGCCTACGAGCAGTACTTC. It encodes CASSFGIAGAYEQYF.